The table lists the clone carrying this T cell receptor (beta chain) with many counts. TCRdb passed the PCR reads through MiXCR, listing each CDR3 protein once. The sample yields more than 10,000 distinct CDR3 sequences, around 30% seen once. The CDR3 covers 15 residues. Trimming left V 5 bases short and J 7 bases short, with 18 bases between. Looked up from germline, CDR1 is MNHNS and CDR2 is SASEGT. This sample was taken from a study of immune characterization of retroperitoneal liposarcoma. This sequence was found in a male donor with retroperitoneal liposarcoma. The gene calls are TRBV6-1 and TRBJ2-1, with D uncertain. The sequenced material came from tumor tissue. The CDR3 coding sequence is TGTGCCAGCAGTTGGGGAACCAAGGCTAGGAATGAGCAGTTCTTC. Amino acids: CASSWGTKARNEQFF.